This T cell receptor (beta chain) was sequenced during a study of T cells in Graves' hyperthyroidism and ophthalmopathy. Amplification of TCR beta CDR3 regions was performed using RNA transcripts as template. First-round RT-PCR targeting the TCR CDR3 was performed with the HTBI primer set. One entry per CDR3 protein results from TCRdb running MiXCR on the multiplex PCR reads. This repertoire shows about 290,000 distinct CDR3 sequences, roughly 19% found once; its top ten account for 35% to 45%. The length of the CDR3 is 15 residues. Germline V gives CDR1 SGHTA, CDR2 FQGNSA. The V gene end was trimmed by 5 bases and the J gene end by 9 bases; junction bases not matched to a gene: 10. This clonotype was seen repeatedly, ten times or more.

Sequences were obtained from blood. The origin of this receptor is a man aged 50 or older with Graves' ophthalmopathy. The V call is TRBV7-2, the J call TRBJ1-6; 7 bases match TRBD1. CDR3 bases: TGTGCCAGCAGCCCTCGGACAGGAGTCCGTTCACCCCTCCACTTT. Encoded protein: CASSPRTGVRSPLHF. Variable domain in full (rest from reference TRBV7-2 and TRBJ1-6): GAGVSQSPSNKVTEKGKDVELRCDPISGHTALYWYRQSLGQGLEFLIYFQGNSAPDKSGLPSDRFSAERTGGSVSTLTIQRTQQEDSAVYLCASSPRTGVRSPLHFGNGTRLTVT.